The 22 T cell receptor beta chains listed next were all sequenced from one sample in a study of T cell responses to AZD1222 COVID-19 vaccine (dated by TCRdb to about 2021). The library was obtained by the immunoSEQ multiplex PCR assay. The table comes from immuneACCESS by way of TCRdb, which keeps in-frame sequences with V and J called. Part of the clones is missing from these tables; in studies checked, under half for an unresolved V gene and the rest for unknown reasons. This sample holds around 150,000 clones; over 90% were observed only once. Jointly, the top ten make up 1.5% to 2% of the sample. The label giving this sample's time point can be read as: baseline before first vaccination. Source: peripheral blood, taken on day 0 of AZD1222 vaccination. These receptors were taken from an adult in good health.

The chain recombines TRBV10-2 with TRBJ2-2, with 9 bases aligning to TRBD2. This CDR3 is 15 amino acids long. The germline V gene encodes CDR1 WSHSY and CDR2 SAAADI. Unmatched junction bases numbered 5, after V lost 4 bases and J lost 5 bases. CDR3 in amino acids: CASSAAGGPTGELFF. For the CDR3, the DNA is TGCGCCAGCAGTGCGGCGGGAGGGCCGACCGGGGAGCTGTTTTTT.

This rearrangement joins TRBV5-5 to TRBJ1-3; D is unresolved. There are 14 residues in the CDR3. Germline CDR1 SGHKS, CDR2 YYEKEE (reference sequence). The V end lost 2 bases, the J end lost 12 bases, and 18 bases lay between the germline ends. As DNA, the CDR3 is TGTGCCAGCAGCTTTTTGGCAACTCCTCCCAGCATATATTTT. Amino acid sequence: CASSFLATPPSIYF.

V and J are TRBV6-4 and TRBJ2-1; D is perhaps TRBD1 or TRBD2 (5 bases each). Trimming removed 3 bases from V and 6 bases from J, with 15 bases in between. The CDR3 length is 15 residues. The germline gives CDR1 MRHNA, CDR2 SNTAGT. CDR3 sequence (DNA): TGTGCCAGCAGTGAGGGGACCGCTAGCTCCAATGAGCAGTTCTTC. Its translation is CASSEGTASSNEQFF.

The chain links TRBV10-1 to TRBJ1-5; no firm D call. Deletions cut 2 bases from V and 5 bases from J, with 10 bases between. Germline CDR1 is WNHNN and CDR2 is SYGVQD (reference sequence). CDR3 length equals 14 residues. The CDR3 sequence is CASSETLRHQPQHF. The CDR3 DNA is TGCGCCAGCAGTGAGACCCTTCGGCATCAGCCCCAGCATTTT.

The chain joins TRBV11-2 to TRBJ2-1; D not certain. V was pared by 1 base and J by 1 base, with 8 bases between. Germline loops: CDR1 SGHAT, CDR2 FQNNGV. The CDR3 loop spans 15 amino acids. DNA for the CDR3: TGTGCCAGCAGCTTAGCGGAGTTGTCCTACAATGAGCAGTTCTTC. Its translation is CASSLAELSYNEQFF.

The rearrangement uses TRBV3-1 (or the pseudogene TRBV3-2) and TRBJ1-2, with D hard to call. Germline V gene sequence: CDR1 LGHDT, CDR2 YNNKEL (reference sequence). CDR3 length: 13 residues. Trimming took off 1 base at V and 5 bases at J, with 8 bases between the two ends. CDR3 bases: TGTGCCAGCAGCCAAGTCCCGGGATATGGCTACACCTTC. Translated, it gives CASSQVPGYGYTF.

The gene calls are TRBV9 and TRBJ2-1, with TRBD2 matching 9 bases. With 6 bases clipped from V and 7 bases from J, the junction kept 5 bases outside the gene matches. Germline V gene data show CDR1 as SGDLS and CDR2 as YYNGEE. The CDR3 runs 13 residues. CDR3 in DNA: TGTGCCAGCAAAGGGACTAGCCGAAATGAGCAGTTCTTC. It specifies CASKGTSRNEQFF.

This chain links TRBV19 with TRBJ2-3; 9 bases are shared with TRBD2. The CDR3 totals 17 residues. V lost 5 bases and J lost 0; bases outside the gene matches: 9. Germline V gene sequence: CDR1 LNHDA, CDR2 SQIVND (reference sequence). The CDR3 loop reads CASSRASGTYSTDTQYF. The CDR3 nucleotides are TGTGCCAGTAGTCGCGCTAGCGGGACCTATAGCACAGATACGCAGTATTTT.

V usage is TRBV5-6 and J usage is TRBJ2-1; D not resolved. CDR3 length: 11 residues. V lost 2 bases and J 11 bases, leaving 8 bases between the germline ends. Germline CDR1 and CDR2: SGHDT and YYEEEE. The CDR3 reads CASSFLGQQFF. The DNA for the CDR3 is TGTGCCAGCAGCTTTCTCGGACAGCAGTTCTTC.

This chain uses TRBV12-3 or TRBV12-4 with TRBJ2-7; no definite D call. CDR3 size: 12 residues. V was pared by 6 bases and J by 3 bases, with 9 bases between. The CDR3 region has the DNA TGTGCCAGCAGCCGCAGTCTCTACGAGCAGTACTTC. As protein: CASSRSLYEQYF.

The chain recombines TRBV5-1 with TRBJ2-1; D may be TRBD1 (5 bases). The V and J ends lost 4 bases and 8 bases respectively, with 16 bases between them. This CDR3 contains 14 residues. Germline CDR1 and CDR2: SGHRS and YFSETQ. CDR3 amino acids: CASSLTGNGHEQFF. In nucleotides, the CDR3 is TGCGCCAGCAGCCTTACAGGTAATGGCCATGAGCAGTTCTTC.

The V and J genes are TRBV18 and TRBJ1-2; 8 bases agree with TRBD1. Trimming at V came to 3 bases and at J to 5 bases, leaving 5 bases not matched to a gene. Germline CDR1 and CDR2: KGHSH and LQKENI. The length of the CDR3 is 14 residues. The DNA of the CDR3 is TGTGCCAGCTCACCTTCTCGACAGGGGTATGGCTACACCTTC. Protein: CASSPSRQGYGYTF.

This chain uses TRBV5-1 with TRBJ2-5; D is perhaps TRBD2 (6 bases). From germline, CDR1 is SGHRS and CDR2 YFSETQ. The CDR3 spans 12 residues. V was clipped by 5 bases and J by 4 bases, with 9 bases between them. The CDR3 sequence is CASRWDLETQYF. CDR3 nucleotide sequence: TGCGCCAGCAGGTGGGACTTAGAGACCCAGTACTTC.

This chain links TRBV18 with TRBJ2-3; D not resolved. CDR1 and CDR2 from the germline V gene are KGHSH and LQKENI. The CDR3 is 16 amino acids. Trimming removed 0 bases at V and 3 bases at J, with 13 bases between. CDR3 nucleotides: TGTGCCAGCTCACCACCCCGGGTTGCGAAAACAGATACGCAGTATTTT. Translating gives CASSPPRVAKTDTQYF. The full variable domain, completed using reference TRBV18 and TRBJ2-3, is NAGVMQNPRHLVRRRGQEARLRCSPMKGHSHVYWYRQLPEEGLKFMVYLQKENIIDESGMPKERFSAEFPKEGPSILRIQQVVRGDSAAYFCASSPPRVAKTDTQYFGPGTRLTVL.

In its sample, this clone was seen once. The CDR3 DNA is TGTGCCAGTAGGACTACAGGTGACTCTGGAAACACCATATATTTT. Its protein product is CASRTTGDSGNTIYF. V usage is TRBV19 and J usage is TRBJ1-3, with a weak D call TRBD1 (5 bases). Per germline, CDR1 LNHDA and CDR2 SQIVND (reference sequence). This CDR3 has 15 amino acids. Trimming shortened V by 6 bases and J by 0 bases, and 12 bases separated the two germline ends.

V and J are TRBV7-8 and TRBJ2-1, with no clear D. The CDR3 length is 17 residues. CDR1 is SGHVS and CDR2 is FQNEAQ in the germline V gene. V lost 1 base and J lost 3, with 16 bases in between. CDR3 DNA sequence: TGTGCCAGCAGCTTAGAGGTTGGCAGTTCATTCTACAATGAGCAGTTCTTC. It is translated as CASSLEVGSSFYNEQFF. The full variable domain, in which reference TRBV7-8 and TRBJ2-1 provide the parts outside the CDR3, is GAGVSQSPRYKVAKRGQDVALRCDPISGHVSLFWYQQALGQGPEFLTYFQNEAQLDKSGLPSDRFFAERPEGSVSTLKIQRTQQEDSAVYLCASSLEVGSSFYNEQFFGPGTRLTVL.

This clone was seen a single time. CDR3 coding DNA: TGTGCCAGCAGTCCCGCCGAGGGAACGGTAGAGACCCAGTACTTC. Amino acid sequence: CASSPAEGTVETQYF. J is TRBJ2-5 and V is TRBV6-5; D is perhaps TRBD2 (5 bases). Germline lookup yields CDR1 MNHEY and CDR2 SVGAGI. This CDR3 comprises 15 residues. Trimming left V 5 bases short and J 4 bases short, with 17 bases between.

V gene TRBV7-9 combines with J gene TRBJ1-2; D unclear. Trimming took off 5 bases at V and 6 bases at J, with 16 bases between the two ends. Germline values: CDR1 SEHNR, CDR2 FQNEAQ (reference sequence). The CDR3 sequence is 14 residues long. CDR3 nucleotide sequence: TGTGCCAGCAGCCCCCACGGACTGGCGGATGGCTACACCTTC. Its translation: CASSPHGLADGYTF.

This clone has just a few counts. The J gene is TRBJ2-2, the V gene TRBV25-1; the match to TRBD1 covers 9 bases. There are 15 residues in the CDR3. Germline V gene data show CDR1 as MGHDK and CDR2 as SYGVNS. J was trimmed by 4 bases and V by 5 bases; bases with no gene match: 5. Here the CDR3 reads CASSPGTGPTGELFF. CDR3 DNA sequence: TGTGCCAGCAGTCCCGGGACAGGGCCCACCGGGGAGCTGTTTTTT. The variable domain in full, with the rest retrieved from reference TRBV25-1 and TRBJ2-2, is EADIYQTPRYLVIGTGKKITLECSQTMGHDKMYWYQQDPGMELHLIHYSYGVNSTEKGDLSSESTVSRIRTEHFPLTLESARPSHTSQYLCASSPGTGPTGELFFGEGSRLTVL.

CDR3 DNA: TGTGCCACCCGTACAGCCCCGAACACTGAAGCTTTCTTT. This codes for CATRTAPNTEAFF. The V call is TRBV24-1, the J call TRBJ1-1; D gene ambiguous. The V end was cut by 9 bases, the J end by 1 base, with 11 bases between. Germline V lookup: CDR1 KGHDR, CDR2 SFDVKD. This CDR3 has 13 residues.

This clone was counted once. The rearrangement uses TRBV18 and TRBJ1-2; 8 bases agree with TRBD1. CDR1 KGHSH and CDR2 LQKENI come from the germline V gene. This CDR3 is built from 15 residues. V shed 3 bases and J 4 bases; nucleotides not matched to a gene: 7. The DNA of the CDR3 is TGTGCCAGCTCACCTCCGGGACAGGCTACCTATGGCTACACCTTC. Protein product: CASSPPGQATYGYTF.

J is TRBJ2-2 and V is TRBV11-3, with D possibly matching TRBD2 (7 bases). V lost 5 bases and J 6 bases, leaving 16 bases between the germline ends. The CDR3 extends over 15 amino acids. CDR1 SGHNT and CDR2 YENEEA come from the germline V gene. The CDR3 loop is CASSPGLEGAGELFF. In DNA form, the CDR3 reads TGTGCCAGCAGCCCCGGACTAGAGGGGGCCGGGGAGCTGTTTTTT.